Following are 26 T cell receptor beta chains from one sample sequenced in a study of T cell repertoires in cytomegalovirus infection. MiXCR, run by TCRdb on the reads, gives a single entry per CDR3 protein. The data hold 740,000 or so distinct CDR3 sequences, with approximately 40% observed a single time. Sequencing used PBMCs. The receptors here all came from a human donor in good health (CMV status not recorded). Some clones in this sample may be carry-over from other donors' samples.

This clonotype was detected once. The gene calls are TRBV29-1 and TRBJ2-5, with a tentative D call TRBD2 (6 bases). Trimming took 3 bases from V and 1 from J, leaving 9 bases between them. The germline gives CDR1 SQVTM, CDR2 ANQGSEA. This CDR3 is 13 amino acids long. CDR3 residues: CSVDEGLQETQYF. CDR3 DNA: TGCAGCGTTGATGAGGGACTCCAAGAGACCCAGTACTTC.

This clonotype was picked up many times. The rearrangement links TRBV7-8 to TRBJ2-1, with D perhaps TRBD1 (5 bases). The CDR3 is 14 residues long. Trimming stripped 1 base from V and 3 bases from J, with 7 bases between. Germline CDR1 SGHVS, CDR2 FQNEAQ. The CDR3 sequence: CASSLEGHYNEQFF. CDR3 DNA sequence: TGTGCCAGCAGCTTAGAAGGACACTACAATGAGCAGTTCTTC.

The J gene is TRBJ2-5, the V gene TRBV7-2; 8 bases agree with TRBD1. The CDR3 has 18 amino acids. J was trimmed by 3 bases and V by 5 bases; bases with no gene match: 17. Germline CDR1 and CDR2: SGHTA and FQGNSA. CDR3 bases: TGTGCCAGCAGCGTAGGGACAGGCCGATACCACCGGGAAGAGACCCAGTACTTC. Translation: CASSVGTGRYHREETQYF. Variable domain in full (rest from reference TRBV7-2 and TRBJ2-5): GAGVSQSPSNKVTEKGKDVELRCDPISGHTALYWYRQSLGQGLEFLIYFQGNSAPDKSGLPSDRFSAERTGGSVSTLTIQRTQQEDSAVYLCASSVGTGRYHREETQYFGPGTRLLVL.

The V call is TRBV5-8, the J call TRBJ1-6, with a weak D call TRBD1 (6 bases). Trimming left V 5 bases short and J 9 bases short, with 15 bases between. Germline V gene lookup returns CDR1 SGHTS and CDR2 YDEGEE. The CDR3 is 14 amino acids. The DNA of the CDR3 is TGTGCCAGCAGACTCAGGGGAGGAGGTTCACCCCTCCACTTT. Protein product: CASRLRGGGSPLHF.

This chain joins TRBV9 and TRBJ2-7; 11 positions agree with TRBD2. CDR1 is SGDLS and CDR2 is YYNGEE in the germline V gene. The CDR3 is 22 residues long. The V and J ends lost 4 bases and 0 bases, in that order; junction bases with no gene match: 24. CDR3 in amino acids: CASSPGGSGGAEIRISSYEQYF. In DNA, the CDR3 is TGTGCCAGCAGCCCCGGGGGTAGCGGGGGGGCGGAGATCCGCATAAGCTCCTACGAGCAGTACTTC.

The J gene is TRBJ2-7, the V gene TRBV7-6; D could derive from TRBD1 or TRBD2 (6 bases each). The V gene's germline CDR1 is SGHVS and CDR2 FNYEAQ. The ends were cut back, 5 bases at V and 2 bases at J, with 16 bases in the middle. The CDR3 runs 15 residues. For the CDR3, the DNA is TGTGCCAGCAGCCCGGGGGACGGGGGCGCCTACGAGCAGTACTTC. Its translation: CASSPGDGGAYEQYF.

The chain recombines TRBV6-1 with TRBJ2-5, with no clear D. This CDR3 contains 11 residues. V was pared by 6 bases and J by 5 bases, with 7 bases between. Germline assignment: CDR1 MNHNS and CDR2 SASEGT. The CDR3 region has the DNA TGTGCCAGCAGGGCGGCGGAGACCCAGTACTTC. It specifies CASRAAETQYF.

This clonotype came up a few times. For the CDR3, the DNA is TGTGCCAGTAGTATAAGGACAGACGAAAAACTGTTTTTT. Its protein product is CASSIRTDEKLFF. The chain employs TRBV19 and TRBJ1-4; D perhaps matches TRBD1 (6 bases). Trimming removed 2 bases at V and 8 bases at J, with 9 bases between. The CDR3 loop spans 13 amino acids. The germline gives CDR1 LNHDA, CDR2 SQIVND (reference sequence).

This chain connects TRBV7-2 to TRBJ2-1; 8 bases align to TRBD1. Trimming cost V 9 bases and J 4 bases; bases outside gene matches: 14. The CDR3 contains 16 residues. Germline assignment: CDR1 SGHTA and CDR2 FQGNSA. The CDR3 protein is CASNLKGQVKYNEQFF. The CDR3 DNA reads as TGTGCCAGTAACTTAAAGGGACAGGTTAAATACAATGAGCAGTTCTTC.

V gene TRBV5-4 combines with J gene TRBJ1-2, with D perhaps TRBD1 (5 bases). Per the germline V gene, CDR1 is SGHNT and CDR2 is YYREEE (reference sequence). Trimming removed 2 bases at V and 1 base at J, with 12 bases between. The CDR3 sequence is 15 residues long. CDR3 nucleotide sequence: TGTGCCAGCAGCTTTGGGGCGCTGGGTAACTATGGCTACACCTTC. It yields the protein CASSFGALGNYGYTF.

J is TRBJ1-5 and V is TRBV19; no definite D call. The CDR3 is 13 amino acids. Germline V gene data show CDR1 as LNHDA and CDR2 as SQIVND (reference sequence). Trimming left V 7 bases short and J 4 bases short, with 11 bases between. CDR3 sequence (DNA): TGTGCCAGTACCCTTGTAGGGAATCAGCCCCAGCATTTT. Its translation is CASTLVGNQPQHF.

This sequence joins TRBV7-8 and TRBJ2-3; TRBD1 matches 10 bases. This CDR3 has 16 amino acids. The germline V gene encodes CDR1 SGHVS and CDR2 FQNEAQ. Losses at the gene ends were 8 bases for V and 4 bases for J; bases not matched to a gene: 12. The CDR3 DNA follows: TGTGCCAGCCGTACAACCGGGACAGGGGTGTCAGATACGCAGTATTTT. The encoded protein is CASRTTGTGVSDTQYF.

V usage is TRBV28 and J usage is TRBJ2-1; D may be TRBD2 (5 bases). V was clipped by 3 bases and J by 5 bases, with 14 bases between them. Germline CDR1 MDHEN, CDR2 SYDVKM. The CDR3 contains 15 residues. The chain's CDR3 is CASSFYAGTHNEQFF. The CDR3 coding sequence is TGTGCCAGCAGTTTTTATGCGGGCACCCACAATGAGCAGTTCTTC.

To note about this clonotype: A much bigger clone sits one base away, suggesting this may be a read error. The CDR3: CASRFLSGQSLYEQYF. The CDR3 bases are TGTGCCAGCAGATTTTTAAGTGGACAGTCCCTCTACGAGCAGTACTTC. This chain links TRBV7-8 with TRBJ2-7; TRBD1 is a possible D gene (6 bases). Trimming pared 6 bases from V and 3 bases from J, leaving 21 bases between. Germline V gene data show CDR1 as SGHVS and CDR2 as FQNEAQ. This CDR3 is built from 16 residues.

The rearrangement uses TRBV7-9 and TRBJ2-7, with 7 bases matching TRBD1. Trimming removed 11 bases from V and 3 bases from J; junction bases left unmatched: 7. CDR3 size: 12 residues. Per germline, CDR1 SEHNR and CDR2 FQNEAQ (reference sequence). DNA for the CDR3: TGTGCCTGGAGCGCAGGGGGCTACGAGCAGTACTTC. This sequence encodes CAWSAGGYEQYF.

The rearrangement joins TRBV6-5 to TRBJ2-7; TRBD2 agrees at 9 bases. V lost 10 bases to trimming and J lost 8 bases; unmatched junction nucleotides: 21. Looked up from germline, CDR1 is MNHEY and CDR2 is SVGAGI. This CDR3 spans 16 amino acids. The CDR3 coding sequence is TGTGCCACCACGGGGCTAGCGGGACGGGGTGATTTCCAGCAGTACTTC. This sequence encodes CATTGLAGRGDFQQYF.

This clonotype has a handful of counts. The V gene is TRBV7-2, the J gene TRBJ2-1; D is possibly TRBD2 (6 bases). V was clipped by 2 bases and J by 3 bases, with 11 bases between them. This CDR3 has 15 residues. CDR1 is SGHTA, CDR2 FQGNSA, per germline. CDR3 residues: CASSLMGRDYNEQFF. The CDR3 nucleotides read TGTGCCAGCAGCTTAATGGGGCGGGACTACAATGAGCAGTTCTTC.

This clonotype was counted ten times or more. This chain connects TRBV7-3 to TRBJ2-3; TRBD2 aligns across 13 bases. Germline CDR1 and CDR2: SGHTA and FQGTGA. This CDR3 has 17 amino acids. The junction had 6 bases not matched to a gene; V was cut back by 5 bases and J by 1 base. CDR3 residues: CASSPTSGGPRTDTQYF. CDR3 nucleotides: TGTGCCAGCAGCCCGACTAGCGGGGGGCCTCGCACAGATACGCAGTATTTT.

The table lists this clonotype with a few counts. This sequence joins TRBV28 and TRBJ1-2; TRBD1 matches at 10 bases. This CDR3 spans 16 amino acids. J was trimmed by 4 bases and V by 4 bases; bases with no gene match: 9. CDR1 MDHEN and CDR2 SYDVKM come from the germline V gene. CDR3 sequence: CASSSPERTGGYGYTF. CDR3 DNA sequence: TGTGCCAGCAGTTCACCCGAAAGGACAGGGGGCTATGGCTACACCTTC.

The sample holds one count of this clonotype. The rearrangement links TRBV20-1 to TRBJ1-2; D may be TRBD1 (5 bases). V shed 5 bases and J shed 9 bases, with 28 bases lying between them. Germline values: CDR1 DFQATT, CDR2 SNEGSKA (reference sequence). CDR3 size: 16 residues. The CDR3 DNA is TGCAGTGCTGGATCCCTCTTCAGGGCCGCGGGGCGGAGCTACACCTTC. It translates to CSAGSLFRAAGRSYTF.

The chain employs TRBV2 and TRBJ1-5, with 7 bases fitting TRBD1. CDR1 is SNHLY, CDR2 FYNNEI, per germline. CDR3 length: 14 amino acids. With 7 bases clipped from V and 4 bases from J, the junction kept 7 bases outside the gene matches. CDR3 region: CASNRAGGNQPQHF. CDR3 nucleotide sequence: TGTGCCAGCAACAGAGCAGGGGGAAATCAGCCCCAGCATTTT.

A few counts support this clonotype. The chain combines TRBV28 with TRBJ2-7; 9 nucleotides match TRBD1. The CDR3 is 18 amino acids. J was trimmed by 2 bases and V by 1 base; bases with no gene match: 12. Germline V lookup: CDR1 MDHEN, CDR2 SYDVKM. CDR3 sequence (DNA): TGTGCCAGCAGTTTATCCCCCGGGACAGGGCCGAATCCCTACGAGCAGTACTTC. This gives the protein CASSLSPGTGPNPYEQYF.

About this clonotype: A junction end diverges from the germline sequence, so it may reflect a read error. The chain carries TRBV20-1 and TRBJ2-7; 14 bases line up with TRBD2. The CDR3 runs to 16 residues. From germline, CDR1 is DFQATT and CDR2 SNEGSKA (reference sequence). The CDR3 loop is CGAGGLAGASSYEQYF. As DNA, the CDR3 is TGCGGTGCTGGGGGACTAGCGGGAGCCTCCTCCTACGAGCAGTACTTC.

This clonotype was observed once. This rearrangement joins TRBV19 to TRBJ1-2; 9 bases match TRBD1. The germline gives CDR1 LNHDA, CDR2 SQIVND (reference sequence). This CDR3 is 15 amino acids long. Trimming at V came to 7 bases and at J to 4 bases, leaving 10 bases not matched to a gene. CDR3 nucleotide sequence: TGTGCCAGTACCCCCGGGACAGGGTTGGGCTATGGCTACACCTTC. Protein product: CASTPGTGLGYGYTF.

A remark on this clonotype: One junction end disagrees with the germline gene, perhaps due to a read error. J is TRBJ2-1 and V is TRBV11-2; either TRBD1 or TRBD2 may supply D (6 bases each). The CDR3 has 15 amino acids. Germline V gene sequence: CDR1 SGHAT, CDR2 FQNNGV. CDR3 loop: CASSSTPGGHNEQLF. The CDR3 DNA follows: TGTGCCAGCAGCAGTACACCCGGGGGCCACAATGAGCAGTTATTC.

This clonotype was counted only a few times. The V call is TRBV11-3, the J call TRBJ2-5; D gene unclear. Trimming removed 6 bases at V and 2 bases at J, with 13 bases between. Germline loops: CDR1 SGHNT, CDR2 YENEEA. The CDR3 totals 14 residues. DNA of the CDR3: TGTGCCAGCAGTTCCGGGCCATCTCAAGAGACCCAGTACTTC. Protein: CASSSGPSQETQYF.